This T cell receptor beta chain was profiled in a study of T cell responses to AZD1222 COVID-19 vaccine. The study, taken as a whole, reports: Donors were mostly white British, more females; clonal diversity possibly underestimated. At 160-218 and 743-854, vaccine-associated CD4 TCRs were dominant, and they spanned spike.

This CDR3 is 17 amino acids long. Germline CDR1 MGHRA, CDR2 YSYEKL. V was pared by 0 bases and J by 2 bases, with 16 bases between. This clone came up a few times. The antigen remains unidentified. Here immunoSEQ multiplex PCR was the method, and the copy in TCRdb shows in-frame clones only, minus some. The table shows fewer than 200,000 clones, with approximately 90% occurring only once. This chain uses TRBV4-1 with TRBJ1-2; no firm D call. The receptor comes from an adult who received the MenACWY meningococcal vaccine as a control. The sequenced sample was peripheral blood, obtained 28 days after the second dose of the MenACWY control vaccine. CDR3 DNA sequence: TGCGCCAGCAGCCAAGAAGCCCAGAATACCATGAACTATGGCTACACCTTC. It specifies CASSQEAQNTMNYGYTF.